The 20 T cell receptor beta chains below all came from one sample that was sequenced in a study of blood T cell repertoires in COVID-19 (TCRdb year 2020). Library preparation used the immunoSEQ multiplex PCR assay. This immuneACCESS table, as held by TCRdb, lists in-frame sequences with V and J called but not all clones. Of the missing ones, under half trace to an unresolved V gene in checked studies; the others have no known cause. The sample table records over 150,000 clones; 84% of these occur just once. The biggest ten clones account for 9.5% to 13% of the sample. The sample was peripheral blood. Receptor source: a man in his 70s with active or convalescent COVID-19.

This clone is a singleton in its sample. The genes are TRBV11-2 and TRBJ2-1, with a weak D call TRBD2 (5 bases). CDR3 size: 19 residues. CDR1 SGHAT and CDR2 FQNNGV come from the germline V gene. The V end lost 3 bases, the J end lost 4 bases, and 25 bases lay between the germline ends. The CDR3 DNA is TGTGCCAGCAGCTTTGTGCCTGTTACGTGGGAGAGTCGATACAATGAGCAGTTCTTC. Amino acid sequence: CASSFVPVTWESRYNEQFF.

The chain couples TRBV6-5 to TRBJ2-7, with 14 bases lining up with TRBD2. The CDR3 is 15 amino acids. After removal of 7 bases from V and 3 bases from J, the junction contained 5 bases not matched to a gene. Per the germline V gene, CDR1 is MNHEY and CDR2 is SVGAGI. The CDR3 nucleotides read TGTGCCAGCACCCCCGGGACTAGCGGGGGCTACGAGCAGTACTTC. Protein sequence: CASTPGTSGGYEQYF.

The chain employs TRBV19 and TRBJ2-7; TRBD1 agrees at 7 bases. V dropped 6 bases and J dropped 1; count of bases not matched to a gene: 9. Germline values: CDR1 LNHDA, CDR2 SQIVND (reference sequence). The CDR3 is 15 amino acids. The CDR3 DNA follows: TGTGCCAGTAGGCGCGACAGGGCTACATCCTACGAGCAGTACTTC. Its translation: CASRRDRATSYEQYF.

J is TRBJ2-1 and V is TRBV4-1; the D gene is possibly TRBD2 (5 bases). This CDR3 comprises 17 residues. Between the trimmed V and J ends, which lost 5 bases and 0 bases, there was a span of 17 bases. Germline values: CDR1 MGHRA, CDR2 YSYEKL. The CDR3 coding sequence is TGCGCCAGCAGCAACACACAAGTTACTAGCTCCTACAATGAGCAGTTCTTC. This sequence encodes CASSNTQVTSSYNEQFF.

This clone has a single count. This chain links TRBV11-2 with TRBJ1-5; 9 positions match TRBD1. The CDR3 contains 13 residues. CDR1 and CDR2 from the germline V gene are SGHAT and FQNNGV. Losses at the gene ends were 5 bases for V and 6 bases for J; bases not matched to a gene: 2. The CDR3 DNA reads as TGTGCCAGCAGCCGGGACAGGGCTCAGCCCCAGCATTTT. This translates into CASSRDRAQPQHF.

The J gene is TRBJ1-4, the V gene TRBV5-8; no reliable D call. Germline V gives CDR1 SGHTS, CDR2 YDEGEE. The CDR3 contains 14 residues. Trimming cost V 4 bases and J 8 bases, with 15 bases left between them. CDR3 residues: CASSTRFLGEKLFF. As DNA, the CDR3 is TGTGCCAGCAGCACCCGATTCCTAGGCGAAAAACTGTTTTTT.

This rearrangement joins TRBV6-5 to TRBJ2-7, with 11 bases identical to TRBD2. The germline V gene has CDR1 MNHEY and CDR2 SVGAGI. The CDR3 loop spans 15 amino acids. V lost 6 bases to trimming and J lost 1 base; unmatched junction nucleotides: 5. The CDR3 DNA sequence: TGTGCCAGCAGGGGACTAGCGGTAAATTCCTACGAGCAGTACTTC. Its protein is CASRGLAVNSYEQYF.

This sequence joins TRBV6-1 and TRBJ2-1, with 9 bases lining up with TRBD2. CDR1 MNHNS and CDR2 SASEGT come from the germline V gene. J was trimmed by 4 bases and V by 6 bases; bases with no gene match: 7. CDR3 length: 15 amino acids. As DNA, the CDR3 is TGTGCCAGCAGACTAATAGCGGGGGCGTACAATGAGCAGTTCTTC. Encoded protein: CASRLIAGAYNEQFF.

The chain uses TRBV18 and TRBJ2-2, with D possibly matching TRBD1 (6 bases). This CDR3 contains 14 residues. Trimming stripped 4 bases from V and 1 base from J, with 7 bases between. From germline, CDR1 is KGHSH and CDR2 LQKENI. CDR3 nucleotides: TGTGCCAGCTCACGGACAGAGAACACCGGGGAGCTGTTTTTT. It specifies CASSRTENTGELFF. Combining the CDR3 with reference TRBV18 and TRBJ2-2 gives the whole variable domain NAGVMQNPRHLVRRRGQEARLRCSPMKGHSHVYWYRQLPEEGLKFMVYLQKENIIDESGMPKERFSAEFPKEGPSILRIQQVVRGDSAAYFCASSRTENTGELFFGEGSRLTVL.

The rearrangement links TRBV30 to TRBJ1-2; 7 bases agree with TRBD1. The germline CDR1 and CDR2 sequences are GTSNPN and SVGIG (reference sequence). The CDR3 spans 13 residues. V gave up 4 bases and J gave up 7 bases; unmatched junction bases: 9. The CDR3: CAWTPQGTGGYTF. Written as DNA, the CDR3 is TGTGCCTGGACCCCACAGGGGACGGGTGGCTACACCTTC.

J is TRBJ2-7 and V is TRBV7-9; 8 bases agree with TRBD1. CDR1 is SEHNR and CDR2 is FQNEAQ in the germline V gene (reference sequence). CDR3 length equals 14 residues. V lost 6 bases to trimming and J lost 3 bases; unmatched junction nucleotides: 7. The CDR3 nucleotides read TGTGCCAGCAGGTCGGACAGGGCCGGCTACGAGCAGTACTTC. Residues: CASRSDRAGYEQYF.

The chain combines TRBV6-1 with TRBJ1-5; D ambiguous. V was cut by 3 bases and J by 7 bases, with 10 bases left in between. The germline V gene has CDR1 MNHNS and CDR2 SASEGT. The length of the CDR3 is 13 residues. This CDR3 reads CASSDITQQPQHF. CDR3 DNA: TGTGCCAGCAGTGATATTACCCAGCAGCCCCAGCATTTT.

V and J are TRBV10-3 and TRBJ1-2; 7 bases agree with TRBD1. The V and J ends lost 0 bases and 2 bases, in that order; junction bases with no gene match: 6. CDR1 and CDR2 from the germline V gene are ENHRY and SYGVKD. CDR3 size: 16 residues. CDR3 sequence (DNA): TGTGCCATCAGTGAGTCGAAGACAGGGTGGAACTATGGCTACACCTTC. Its protein is CAISESKTGWNYGYTF.

This clone came up a few times. V gene TRBV9 combines with J gene TRBJ1-4; 8 bases match TRBD1. Per the germline V gene, CDR1 is SGDLS and CDR2 is YYNGEE. V lost 0 bases, J lost 2 bases, and 3 bases stayed unmatched. This CDR3 is 16 amino acids long. CDR3 region: CASSVGAGGTNEKLFF. DNA of the CDR3: TGTGCCAGCAGCGTAGGGGCAGGGGGCACTAATGAAAAACTGTTTTTT.

V usage is TRBV18 and J usage is TRBJ1-1; D not resolved. The CDR3 contains 14 residues. Trimming stripped 1 base from V and 0 bases from J, with 6 bases between. Germline CDR1 reads KGHSH; CDR2 reads LQKENI. CDR3 coding DNA: TGTGCCAGCTCACCACGGCAACTGAACACTGAAGCTTTCTTT. Its translation is CASSPRQLNTEAFF.

The rearrangement joins TRBV7-7 to TRBJ1-4; possible D gene TRBD1, 5 bases. Trimming cost V 3 bases and J 8 bases, with 10 bases left between them. Germline V gene sequence: CDR1 SSHAT, CDR2 FNYEAQ (reference sequence). This CDR3 spans 13 amino acids. The chain's CDR3 is CASSLDRTEKLFF. The CDR3 DNA reads TGTGCCAGCAGCTTGGACCGGACAGAAAAACTGTTTTTT.

The chain has TRBV7-3 and TRBJ1-1, with D possibly being TRBD1 (6 bases). This CDR3 comprises 14 residues. Trimming removed 5 bases from V and 5 bases from J, with 15 bases in between. From germline, CDR1 is SGHTA and CDR2 FQGTGA. CDR3 residues: CASSLDSANTEAFF. CDR3 bases: TGTGCCAGCAGCCTGGACAGTGCGAATACTGAAGCTTTCTTT. The whole variable domain, filled in from reference TRBV7-3 and TRBJ1-1, reads GAGVSQTPSNKVTEKGKYVELRCDPISGHTALYWYRQSLGQGPEFLIYFQGTGAADDSGLPNDRFFAVRPEGSVSTLKIQRTERGDSAVYLCASSLDSANTEAFFGQGTRLTVV.

This chain joins TRBV2 and TRBJ2-5; D may be TRBD1 (6 bases). The CDR3 contains 15 residues. With 4 bases removed from V and 1 base from J, the gap between germline ends came to 13 bases. The germline gives CDR1 SNHLY, CDR2 FYNNEI. The CDR3 nucleotides read TGTGCCAGCAGTGTTGAGGGGGTGGCCCAAGAGACCCAGTACTTC. This sequence encodes CASSVEGVAQETQYF.

This clone was seen a single time. V is TRBV2 and J is TRBJ2-7, with 7 bases fitting TRBD2. Germline V lookup: CDR1 SNHLY, CDR2 FYNNEI. The junction had 9 bases not matched to a gene; V was cut back by 4 bases and J by 6 bases. CDR3 length equals 14 residues. The CDR3: CASSVSSGDIEQYF. The CDR3 coding sequence is TGTGCCAGCAGTGTTTCTAGCGGAGACATCGAGCAGTACTTC.

The genes are TRBV28 and TRBJ1-3; 8 bases fit TRBD1. Per germline, CDR1 MDHEN and CDR2 SYDVKM. V dropped 2 bases and J dropped 4; count of bases not matched to a gene: 10. There are 17 residues in the CDR3. This CDR3 reads CASSLPYSGGSGNTIYF. The CDR3 DNA is TGTGCCAGCAGTTTACCCTACTCAGGGGGCTCGGGAAACACCATATATTTT. The full variable domain, in which reference TRBV28 and TRBJ1-3 provide the parts outside the CDR3, is DVKVTQSSRYLVKRTGEKVFLECVQDMDHENMFWYRQDPGLGLRLIYFSYDVKMKEKGDIPEGYSVSREKKERFSLILESASTNQTSMYLCASSLPYSGGSGNTIYFGEGSWLTVV.